This entry lists 20 T cell receptor beta chains sequenced from one sample in a study of glioma-infiltrating T cells after dendritic cell vaccination (dated by TCRdb to 2015 to 2016). The library relied on the immunoSEQ multiplex PCR assay. TCRdb holds this immuneACCESS table with in-frame rearrangements only. Some clones are missing; in checked studies, unresolved V genes explain under half, and the rest has no known cause. This sample gives fewer than 60,000 clones in total; around nine tenths of them show up just once. The ten largest clonotypes hold over 4.5% of the sample. Reading the label with the study, this specimen's time point is: after dendritic cell vaccination, including at tumor progression/relapse. Sequenced here: blood, sampled after dendritic cell vaccination. Receptors originate from a human donor with glioblastoma.

The rearrangement uses TRBV29-1 and TRBJ1-2; TRBD1 might be the D (6 bases). V was trimmed by 4 bases and J by 0 bases, leaving 15 bases between them. The CDR3 sequence is 15 residues long. Per the germline V gene, CDR1 is SQVTM and CDR2 is ANQGSEA. The CDR3 region has the DNA TGCAGCGTTGTGGGGGGGCGCGGGACTAACTATGGCTACACCTTC. Amino acid sequence: CSVVGGRGTNYGYTF.

The gene calls are TRBV7-8 and TRBJ1-4, with TRBD1 matching 8 bases. Germline trimming cut 0 bases from V and 2 bases from J; bases unmatched to any gene: 2. Per germline, CDR1 SGHVS and CDR2 FQNEAQ. This CDR3 comprises 16 residues. Here the CDR3 DNA reads TGTGCCAGCAGCTTAGCGCAGGGGGCGACTAATGAAAAACTGTTTTTT. The encoded protein is CASSLAQGATNEKLFF. Drawing the rest from reference TRBV7-8 and TRBJ1-4, the complete variable domain is GAGVSQSPRYKVAKRGQDVALRCDPISGHVSLFWYQQALGQGPEFLTYFQNEAQLDKSGLPSDRFFAERPEGSVSTLKIQRTQQEDSAVYLCASSLAQGATNEKLFFGSGTQLSVL.

The V and J genes are TRBV25-1 and TRBJ2-7; D may be TRBD1 (5 bases). Germline CDR1 reads MGHDK; CDR2 reads SYGVNS. V lost 7 bases and J 1 base, leaving 11 bases between the germline ends. The CDR3 spans 13 residues. CDR3 protein: CASIGAGSYEQYF. The CDR3 coding sequence is TGTGCCAGCATAGGGGCCGGTTCCTACGAGCAGTACTTC.

The chain carries TRBV7-8 and TRBJ1-2; 8 nucleotides align to TRBD1. The junction had 14 bases not matched to a gene; V was cut back by 8 bases and J by 0 bases. The CDR3 length is 17 residues. From germline, CDR1 is SGHVS and CDR2 FQNEAQ. As DNA, the CDR3 is TGTGCCAGCCTTGAGGACAGGGCCGGGCGGTCTAACTATGGCTACACCTTC. This gives the protein CASLEDRAGRSNYGYTF.

The V gene is TRBV13, the J gene TRBJ1-1, with 8 positions matching TRBD1. The germline V gene has CDR1 PRHDT and CDR2 FYEKMQ (reference sequence). The CDR3 extends over 13 amino acids. Losses at the gene ends were 6 bases for V and 11 bases for J; bases not matched to a gene: 11. CDR3 sequence reads: CASRSDRASVAFF. DNA of the CDR3: TGTGCCAGCAGGTCGGACAGGGCCTCTGTTGCTTTCTTT.

This clone appeared a few times. The gene calls are TRBV14 and TRBJ2-7, with 9 bases matching TRBD1. Germline V gene lookup returns CDR1 SGHDN and CDR2 FVKESK. There are 15 residues in the CDR3. J gave up 3 bases and V 0 bases, and 3 bases lay outside the gene matches. This CDR3 is CASSQDLGQGYEQYF. In nucleotides, the CDR3 is TGTGCCAGCAGCCAAGACCTGGGACAGGGCTACGAGCAGTACTTC.

The rearrangement uses TRBV6-1 and TRBJ2-7, with D unclear. This CDR3 is built from 13 residues. Trimming took 7 bases from V and 0 from J, leaving 10 bases between them. Germline V gene sequence: CDR1 MNHNS, CDR2 SASEGT. In DNA, the CDR3 is TGTGCCAGCACTGATTTGGCCTCCTACGAGCAGTACTTC. Protein product: CASTDLASYEQYF.

This chain's CDR3 is CASSPSGNTGELFF. In DNA form, the CDR3 reads TGTGCCAGCAGCCCTAGCGGGAACACCGGGGAGCTGTTTTTT. The rearrangement joins TRBV7-2 to TRBJ2-2; 7 nucleotides match TRBD2. Germline V gene lookup returns CDR1 SGHTA and CDR2 FQGNSA. This CDR3 comprises 14 residues. Unmatched junction bases numbered 1, after V lost 5 bases and J lost 1 base. The whole variable domain, filled in from reference TRBV7-2 and TRBJ2-2, reads GAGVSQSPSNKVTEKGKDVELRCDPISGHTALYWYRQSLGQGLEFLIYFQGNSAPDKSGLPSDRFSAERTGGSVSTLTIQRTQQEDSAVYLCASSPSGNTGELFFGEGSRLTVL.

This chain joins TRBV9 and TRBJ1-4, with D tentatively TRBD1 (5 bases). This CDR3 has 15 amino acids. Between the trimmed V and J ends, which lost 4 bases and 8 bases, there was a span of 18 bases. Looked up from germline, CDR1 is SGDLS and CDR2 is YYNGEE. CDR3 protein: CASSPREGTGEKLFF. Here the CDR3 DNA reads TGTGCCAGCAGCCCCCGGGAGGGGACCGGGGAAAAACTGTTTTTT.

This rearrangement joins TRBV7-2 to TRBJ2-7, with 7 bases that match TRBD2. The germline CDR1 and CDR2 sequences are SGHTA and FQGNSA. J lost 2 bases, V lost 0 bases, and 4 bases had no gene match. The CDR3 sequence is 15 residues long. The DNA of the CDR3 is TGTGCCAGCAGCTTAGCCCTAGCGGTGCCCTACGAGCAGTACTTC. It codes for CASSLALAVPYEQYF.

This chain's CDR3 is CASSLAGRGYEQYF. The CDR3 DNA is TGTGCCAGCAGCTTGGCAGGCAGGGGCTACGAGCAGTACTTC. V gene TRBV5-8 combines with J gene TRBJ2-7; the D gene is possibly TRBD1 (6 bases). V was shortened by 0 bases and J by 3 bases, with 10 bases between the two germline ends. The length of the CDR3 is 14 residues. The germline CDR1 and CDR2 sequences are SGHTS and YDEGEE.

The gene calls are TRBV7-9 and TRBJ2-2, with D unresolved. CDR1 SEHNR and CDR2 FQNEAQ come from the germline V gene (reference sequence). The CDR3 consists of 13 residues. Trimming removed 4 bases at V and 6 bases at J, with 9 bases between. This CDR3 is CASSSLVSGELFF. In DNA form, the CDR3 reads TGTGCCAGCAGCTCTTTAGTGTCCGGGGAGCTGTTTTTT.

V gene TRBV5-1 combines with J gene TRBJ2-2; TRBD2 might be the D (6 bases). CDR1 is SGHRS and CDR2 is YFSETQ in the germline V gene. The CDR3 sequence is 17 residues long. V was shortened by 1 base and J by 0 bases, with 13 bases between the two germline ends. The CDR3 reads CASSLLGGTANTGELFF. The CDR3 nucleotides are TGCGCCAGCAGCTTGTTGGGCGGGACCGCGAACACCGGGGAGCTGTTTTTT.

The V and J genes are TRBV14 and TRBJ2-1; D uncertain. V lost 4 bases and J 3 bases, leaving 10 bases between the germline ends. Germline CDR1 reads SGHDN; CDR2 reads FVKESK. This CDR3 has 14 residues. The CDR3 DNA follows: TGTGCCAGCAGCCCCTCCCGGTTCTACAATGAGCAGTTCTTC. Translated, it gives CASSPSRFYNEQFF.

The chain combines TRBV5-8 with TRBJ1-1, with 9 bases fitting TRBD1. The V segment lost 2 bases and the J segment 0 bases; nucleotides outside the gene matches: 5. The germline V gene has CDR1 SGHTS and CDR2 YDEGEE. This CDR3 is 16 amino acids long. This CDR3 is CASSFWTGVLNTEAFF. CDR3 DNA: TGTGCCAGCAGCTTTTGGACAGGGGTCCTGAACACTGAAGCTTTCTTT.

The rearrangement links TRBV18 to TRBJ1-2, with D perhaps TRBD1 (6 bases). The CDR3 length is 12 residues. Germline V gene lookup returns CDR1 KGHSH and CDR2 LQKENI. Between the trimmed V and J ends, which lost 8 bases and 13 bases, there was a span of 20 bases. CDR3: CASRAQVQGSTF. The CDR3 nucleotides read TGTGCCAGCCGCGCGCAGGTCCAGGGGTCCACCTTC. Filled out from reference TRBV18 and TRBJ1-2, the complete variable domain reads NAGVMQNPRHLVRRRGQEARLRCSPMKGHSHVYWYRQLPEEGLKFMVYLQKENIIDESGMPKERFSAEFPKEGPSILRIQQVVRGDSAAYFCASRAQVQGSTFGSGTRLTVV.

This chain uses TRBV5-6 with TRBJ2-5, with 10 bases that match TRBD2. CDR1 and CDR2 from the germline V gene are SGHDT and YYEEEE. Trimming took 5 bases from V and 10 from J; bases not matched to a gene: 11. The CDR3 has 14 residues. The CDR3 protein is CASSWRASGGYQYF. The CDR3 DNA follows: TGTGCCAGCAGTTGGAGGGCTAGCGGGGGCTACCAGTACTTC.

V gene TRBV19 combines with J gene TRBJ2-7; D is uncertain. The CDR3 covers 15 residues. V lost 6 bases and J lost 0, with 15 bases in between. Germline V gives CDR1 LNHDA, CDR2 SQIVND (reference sequence). CDR3 sequence: CASRPDSKSSYEQYF. The CDR3 DNA sequence: TGTGCCAGTAGGCCTGACTCCAAGAGCTCCTACGAGCAGTACTTC.

This CDR3 reads CASSARQGAGGYTF. The CDR3 DNA sequence: TGTGCCAGCAGCGCCCGACAGGGGGCGGGAGGCTACACCTTC. V and J are TRBV11-1 and TRBJ1-2, with 10 bases matching TRBD1. CDR1 and CDR2 from the germline V gene are SGHAT and FQDESV (reference sequence). The J segment lost 8 bases and the V segment lost 5 bases, leaving 8 bases of the junction unmatched. This CDR3 contains 14 residues. Supplemented by reference TRBV11-1 and TRBJ1-2, the full variable domain reads EAEVAQSPRYKITEKSQAVAFWCDPISGHATLYWYRQILGQGPELLVQFQDESVVDDSQLPKDRFSAERLKGVDSTLKIQPAELGDSAMYLCASSARQGAGGYTFGSGTRLTVV.

This chain uses TRBV7-3 with TRBJ2-2; D is uncertain. In germline, CDR1 is SGHTA, CDR2 FQGTGA. CDR3 length equals 14 residues. V was shortened by 5 bases and J by 5 bases, with 12 bases between the two germline ends. The DNA for the CDR3 is TGTGCCAGCAGCACCGACCACGGGACCGGGGAGCTGTTTTTT. Translating gives CASSTDHGTGELFF.